This T cell receptor beta chain was captured by sequencing in a study of T-cell reconstitution after alpha-beta-depleted transplantation in children. Unique molecular identifiers were built into the TCRbeta library. TCRdb re-analysed the PCR reads in MiXCR, keeping a single row per CDR3 protein. This table holds approximately 980,000 distinct CDR3 sequences, about 29% found once. V shed 4 bases and J shed 6 bases, with 15 bases lying between them. CDR3 size: 14 residues. This clonotype was recorded a few times. The clonotype originates from a boy under two years old who had a stem cell transplant for SCID, so the T cells may come from the graft donor. This sequence joins TRBV12-3 or TRBV12-4 and TRBJ1-1, with D tentatively TRBD1 (5 bases). Specimen: PBMCs, mostly from graft donor cells, collected 360 days after TCRalphabeta/CD19-depleted stem cell transplant. The CDR3 loop reads CASSSPGGGAEAFF. Written as DNA, the CDR3 is TGTGCCAGCAGTTCCCCTGGGGGGGGGGCTGAAGCTTTCTTT.